This entry lists 25 T cell receptor beta chains sequenced from one sample in a study of blood T cells in healthy people across ages. Alongside a J-beta primer mix, a sample-barcoded 5' primer served in a second PCR lasting 7 to 11 cycles. TCRdb redid the calling of the 5' RACE reads with MiXCR, one entry per CDR3 protein. This repertoire shows 1.4 million to 1.5 million distinct CDR3 sequences, 42% found once; its top ten account for 7% to 9.5%. Sample: blood. Receptor source: a woman younger than 30 in good health.

V gene TRBV11-2 combines with J gene TRBJ2-1; no clear D gene. The DNA end lines up better with TRBJ2-7; the J call may be wrong. The germline CDR1 and CDR2 sequences are SGHAT and FQNNGV. This CDR3 is built from 16 residues. CDR3 in DNA: TGTGCCAGCAGCTTAGACCCGTTATCCTCCTACAATGAGCAGTACTTC. Its protein is CASSLDPLSSYNEQYF.

J is TRBJ2-1 and V is TRBV20-1; 8 bases agree with TRBD1. Losses at the gene ends were 3 bases for V and 8 bases for J; bases not matched to a gene: 12. The germline V gene has CDR1 DFQATT and CDR2 SNEGSKA (reference sequence). CDR3 size: 15 residues. The CDR3 coding sequence is TGCAGTGCTAGTTCGTCCCAGGGGGCTATGTATGAGCAGTTCTTC. This sequence encodes CSASSSQGAMYEQFF.

This clonotype was seen a handful of times. J is TRBJ2-1 and V is TRBV6-6, with TRBD2 matching 7 bases. The V and J ends lost 11 bases and 7 bases, in that order; junction bases with no gene match: 11. CDR3 length equals 13 residues. The germline V gene has CDR1 MNHNY and CDR2 SVGAGI (reference sequence). The CDR3 here is CASLRGGRNEQFF. CDR3 DNA sequence: TGTGCCTCCCTACGGGGAGGGCGGAATGAGCAGTTCTTC.

This clonotype has just a few counts. CDR3 sequence reads: CASRPSDRPYEQYF. CDR3 DNA: TGTGCCAGCAGACCCTCGGACAGACCCTACGAGCAGTACTTC. The rearrangement links TRBV28 to TRBJ2-7, with TRBD1 as a possible D gene (6 bases). Germline CDR1 reads MDHEN; CDR2 reads SYDVKM. The CDR3 totals 14 residues. Trimming cost V 6 bases and J 2 bases, with 14 bases left between them. Drawing the rest from reference TRBV28 and TRBJ2-7, the complete variable domain is DVKVTQSSRYLVKRTGEKVFLECVQDMDHENMFWYRQDPGLGLRLIYFSYDVKMKEKGDIPEGYSVSREKKERFSLILESASTNQTSMYLCASRPSDRPYEQYFGPGTRLTVT.

The chain has TRBV20-1 and TRBJ2-5; D uncertain. V was cut by 1 base and J by 11 bases, with 11 bases left in between. Germline V gene sequence: CDR1 DFQATT, CDR2 SNEGSKA (reference sequence). The CDR3 totals 11 residues. In DNA, the CDR3 is TGCAGTGCTAGAGTTAAGGGTGAGCAGTACTTC. Translating gives CSARVKGEQYF.

This clonotype was found a few times. The junction and the germline gene differ at one end; a read error may be behind it. CDR3: CASSQEPGSSYEQYF. The CDR3, as DNA: TGCGCCAGCAGCCAAGAGCCAGGGTCTTCCTACGAGCAGTACTTC. This chain uses TRBV3-1 with TRBJ2-7, with D possibly being TRBD1 (5 bases). CDR3 length: 15 residues. CDR1 is LGHDT and CDR2 is YNNKEL in the germline V gene (reference sequence).

This clonotype was recorded at least ten times. One junction end does not reproduce the germline sequence, and a read error may be involved. The chain carries TRBV7-7 and TRBJ2-1, with TRBD2 as a possible D gene (6 bases). The CDR3 runs 14 residues. The V gene's germline CDR1 is SSHAT and CDR2 FNYEAQ (reference sequence). CDR3 DNA sequence: TGTGCTAGCAGCTTAGGGACTGGAAACAATGAGCAGTTCTTC. As protein: CASSLGTGNNEQFF.

The chain has TRBV4-1 and TRBJ1-1; 8 bases fit TRBD1. Germline lookup yields CDR1 MGHRA and CDR2 YSYEKL. The V segment lost 4 bases and the J segment 1 base; nucleotides outside the gene matches: 8. The CDR3 is 16 residues long. The CDR3: CASSPDAGTGNTEAFF. CDR3 DNA: TGCGCCAGCAGCCCGGACGCCGGGACAGGGAACACTGAAGCTTTCTTT.

In the case of this clonotype: The junction departs from the called germline gene at one end, perhaps through a read error. The gene calls are TRBV7-6 and TRBJ2-5; D tentatively fits TRBD1 or TRBD2 (5 bases each). The tail of the sequence fits TRBJ2-7 better, so the J call may be wrong. This CDR3 region has 14 residues. Germline CDR1 SGHVS, CDR2 FNYEAQ. The CDR3 protein is CTSSLYGTAYEQYF. In DNA form, the CDR3 reads TGTACCAGCAGCTTATATGGGACGGCCTACGAGCAGTACTTC.

The chain joins TRBV14 to TRBJ2-7, with 9 nucleotides matching TRBD2. Unmatched junction bases numbered 1, after V lost 1 base and J lost 6 bases. The CDR3 covers 13 residues. Per the germline V gene, CDR1 is SGHDN and CDR2 is FVKESK. Here the CDR3 reads CASSQASGTEQYF. For the CDR3, the DNA is TGTGCCAGCAGCCAAGCTAGCGGGACCGAGCAGTACTTC.

The gene calls are TRBV7-2 and TRBJ2-1, with 15 bases lining up with TRBD2. With V trimmed by 5 bases and J by 3 bases, 5 bases remained unmatched. Germline CDR1 reads SGHTA; CDR2 reads FQGNSA. The CDR3 runs 17 residues. The CDR3 region is CASSPRTSGGGYNEQFF. The CDR3 DNA is TGTGCCAGCAGCCCTCGGACTAGCGGGGGGGGCTACAATGAGCAGTTCTTC. The entire variable domain, with the rest obtained from reference TRBV7-2 and TRBJ2-1, is as follows: GAGVSQSPSNKVTEKGKDVELRCDPISGHTALYWYRQSLGQGLEFLIYFQGNSAPDKSGLPSDRFSAERTGGSVSTLTIQRTQQEDSAVYLCASSPRTSGGGYNEQFFGPGTRLTVL.

Written as DNA, the CDR3 is TGTGCCAGCAGCGTACGGGACGGAACCTACGAGCAGTACTTC. Translated, it gives CASSVRDGTYEQYF. The chain is built from TRBV9 and TRBJ2-7; D assignment may be TRBD1 or TRBD2 (5 bases each). Trimming removed 1 base at V and 2 bases at J, with 10 bases between. The CDR3 contains 14 residues. The V gene's germline CDR1 is SGDLS and CDR2 YYNGEE. The full variable domain, in which reference TRBV9 and TRBJ2-7 provide the parts outside the CDR3, is DSGVTQTPKHLITATGQRVTLRCSPRSGDLSVYWYQQSLDQGLQFLIQYYNGEERAKGNILERFSAQQFPDLHSELNLSSLELGDSALYFCASSVRDGTYEQYFGPGTRLTVT.

This chain uses TRBV28 with TRBJ2-3; 7 positions agree with TRBD1. This CDR3 comprises 13 residues. CDR1 is MDHEN, CDR2 SYDVKM, per germline. V was clipped by 8 bases and J by 2 bases; unmatched bases: 4. The CDR3 loop reads CASRDSDTDTQYF. The CDR3 region has the DNA TGTGCCAGCCGGGACAGCGACACAGATACGCAGTATTTT.

J is TRBJ2-3 and V is TRBV20-1; the match to TRBD2 covers 8 bases. Germline values: CDR1 DFQATT, CDR2 SNEGSKA (reference sequence). Unmatched junction bases numbered 19, after V lost 3 bases and J lost 2 bases. The CDR3 extends over 19 amino acids. CDR3 bases: TGCAGTGCTAGTCTTGGTTTTAGAGTAGCGGGGACGTTCACAGATACGCAGTATTTT. It translates to CSASLGFRVAGTFTDTQYF.

This chain links TRBV9 with TRBJ2-1, with a tentative D call TRBD1 (5 bases). The CDR3 totals 16 residues. The V gene lost 4 bases and the J gene lost 0 bases, with 14 bases spanning the gap. The germline gives CDR1 SGDLS, CDR2 YYNGEE. CDR3: CASSSQGNPSYNEQFF. DNA for the CDR3: TGTGCCAGCAGCTCCCAGGGTAACCCCTCCTACAATGAGCAGTTCTTC.

This clonotype was counted a few times. The CDR3 region is CASSLSHQGGQPQHF. In DNA form, the CDR3 reads TGTGCCAGCAGCCTATCCCATCAGGGAGGTCAGCCCCAGCATTTT. The V call is TRBV7-2, the J call TRBJ1-5; D might be TRBD1 (5 bases). V dropped 5 bases and J dropped 6 bases, with 17 bases sitting between them. The V gene's germline CDR1 is SGHTA and CDR2 FQGNSA. The CDR3 is made up of 15 amino acids.

This sequence joins TRBV29-1 and TRBJ2-5; 7 positions agree with TRBD1. This CDR3 region has 15 residues. CDR1 is SQVTM and CDR2 is ANQGSEA in the germline V gene. J lost 1 base, V lost 4 bases, and 9 bases had no gene match. DNA of the CDR3: TGCAGCGTTGGGGGGTCGACAGGGCCCCAAGAGACCCAGTACTTC. This encodes CSVGGSTGPQETQYF. Supplemented by reference TRBV29-1 and TRBJ2-5, the full variable domain reads SAVISQKPSRDICQRGTSLTIQCQVDSQVTMMFWYRQQPGQSLTLIATANQGSEATYESGFVIDKFPISRPNLTFSTLTVSNMSPEDSSIYLCSVGGSTGPQETQYFGPGTRLLVL.

A remark on this clonotype: One end of the junction is discordant with germline, which a read error may explain. The chain is built from TRBV29-1 and TRBJ2-6, with D hard to call. The CDR3 is 13 residues long. Germline V gene lookup returns CDR1 SQVTM and CDR2 ANQGSEA. CDR3 sequence (DNA): TGCAGCGTTGATAGCTCTGGGACCAACGTCCTGACTTTC. It is translated as CSVDSSGTNVLTF.

The chain couples TRBV10-3 to TRBJ2-5, with 9 positions matching TRBD2. The ends lost 4 bases at V and 5 bases at J; junction bases unmatched: 11. Germline lookup yields CDR1 ENHRY and CDR2 SYGVKD. This CDR3 has 16 amino acids. CDR3 nucleotides: TGTGCCATCAGTGGAGGACCAGCGGGAGGTGGGGAGACCCAGTACTTC. Protein product: CAISGGPAGGGETQYF.

This chain joins TRBV12-3 or TRBV12-4 and TRBJ2-5; TRBD2 might be the D (6 bases). The V and J ends lost 3 bases and 11 bases respectively, with 22 bases between them. The CDR3 has 15 amino acids. The CDR3 coding sequence is TGTGCCAGCAGTTTGTGGGAGGCCCCACTCAATGAGCAGTACTTC. Encoded protein: CASSLWEAPLNEQYF.

The gene calls are TRBV3-1 and TRBJ2-7; a weak D match, TRBD2 (6 bases). V was cut by 5 bases and J by 6 bases, with 20 bases left in between. The CDR3 runs 15 residues. Germline V CDR1 and CDR2: LGHDT, YNNKEL (reference sequence). The CDR3 coding sequence is TGTGCCAGCAGCTGGGGACGCGGGGTTCTGGGCGAGCAGTACTTC. It encodes CASSWGRGVLGEQYF.

The chain is built from TRBV5-1 and TRBJ2-3; 8 bases agree with TRBD2. J was trimmed by 3 bases and V by 3 bases; bases with no gene match: 6. Germline loops: CDR1 SGHRS, CDR2 YFSETQ. This CDR3 comprises 15 residues. Here the CDR3 reads CASSSGGAVTDTQYF. DNA of the CDR3: TGCGCCAGCAGCTCCGGGGGGGCCGTAACAGATACGCAGTATTTT.

As for this clonotype: At one end, the junction sequence differs from germline, possibly due to a read error. The CDR3 loop reads CVSSLDRYNEQYF. CDR3 sequence (DNA): TGTGTCAGCAGCTTAGATAGATACAATGAGCAGTACTTC. The rearrangement links TRBV7-2 to TRBJ2-1; D gene uncertain. Matching the DNA end better, TRBJ2-7 makes the J call doubtful. The V gene's germline CDR1 is SGHTA and CDR2 FQGNSA. This CDR3 region has 13 residues.

This clonotype was found once. The chain links TRBV20-1 to TRBJ2-4, with a possible D match to TRBD2 (6 bases). TRBJ2-5 matches the DNA end more closely, so the J call is doubtful. Germline assignment: CDR1 DFQATT and CDR2 SNEGSKA (reference sequence). This CDR3 spans 14 amino acids. CDR3 amino acids: CSAREAGIQETQYF. The CDR3 DNA sequence: TGCAGTGCTAGAGAGGCGGGGATCCAAGAGACCCAGTACTTC.

As to this clonotype: A much larger clonotype is one base distant, so this may be a read error. The J gene is TRBJ2-1, the V gene TRBV7-9, with D possibly matching TRBD2 (5 bases). The J call may be in error: the DNA end matches TRBJ2-7 better. Germline V gene data show CDR1 as SEHNR and CDR2 as FQNEAQ (reference sequence). CDR3 size: 11 residues. The CDR3 bases are TGTGCCAGCGGCGACTACAATGAGCAGTACTTC. This sequence encodes CASGDYNEQYF.